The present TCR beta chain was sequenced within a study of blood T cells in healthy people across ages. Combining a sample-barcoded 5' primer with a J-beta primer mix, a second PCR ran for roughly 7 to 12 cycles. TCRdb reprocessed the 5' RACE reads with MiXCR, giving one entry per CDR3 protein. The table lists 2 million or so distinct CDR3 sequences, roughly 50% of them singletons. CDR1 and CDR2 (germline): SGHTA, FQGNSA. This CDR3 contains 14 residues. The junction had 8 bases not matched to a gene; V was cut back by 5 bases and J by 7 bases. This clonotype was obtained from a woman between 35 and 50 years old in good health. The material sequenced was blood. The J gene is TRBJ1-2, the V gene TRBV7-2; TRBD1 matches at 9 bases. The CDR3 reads CASSPGTGFFGYTF. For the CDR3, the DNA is TGTGCCAGCAGCCCCGGGACAGGGTTCTTTGGCTACACCTTC.